This record looks at one T cell receptor beta chain sequence and its context. Its antigen has not been determined. No base qualities exist here, and no much larger clone lies one base off it. TCR alpha and beta chain libraries were amplified separately from the second PCR step onward. CMV status of each donor was established by measuring IFNgamma production from CD4+ T cells after fresh PBMCs were stimulated overnight with CMV viral lysate. CD4 T cells were positively selected with Miltenyi beads, followed by positive selection of CD8 T cells from the CD4-negative fraction. Cells were stained for CD3, CD4, CD8, CD45RA, CD27 and a live/dead dye and were sorted on a BD Aria II into four subsets based on CD45RA and CD27. Blood came from a few healthy volunteers, each fractionated into CD4 and CD8 T cells and then into four differentiation subsets. Approximately 120 ml of peripheral blood was taken from each donor, and PBMC were separated by density-gradient centrifugation on Ficoll-Paque PLUS. After sorting, cells were lysed in RLT buffer, RNA was extracted using a Qiagen RNeasy kit, and the extracted RNA was stored at -80 degrees C.

The data were taken from a study of naive and memory T cell subsets (dated by TCRdb to about 2017). The study in broad terms: An open-source, UMI-based TCR alpha and beta sequencing pipeline was applied to sorted naive and memory peripheral blood T cell subsets. RNA was DNase-treated and reverse transcribed with TCR constant-region primers, mostly using SuperScript III. The results of the functional CMV T cell responses matched the IgG serology results in every case.

The receptor library was made with UMI-ligation and nested PCR. To cover both TRBC1 and TRBC2, the beta constant-region primer consisted of an equimolar mix of two oligonucleotides. The ligated cDNA went through four rounds of PCR with nested alpha and beta constant-region primers together with the SP2 primer. A single-stranded oligonucleotide carrying the SP2 primer and a 12-nucleotide UMI was ligated to the 3' end of the cDNA by T4 RNA ligase 1. Incubation of the ligation reaction was carried out at 16 degrees C for about 18-25 hours. PCR2 was usually performed as a SYBR Green qPCR and halted at a preset threshold so that over-amplification would not occur. Apart from the first purification, every purification step used Agencourt AMPure XP magnetic beads. Libraries were quantified by Qubit and checked on a TapeStation, where a main peak was expected near 650 bp. Pooled libraries were sequenced on an Illumina MiSeq with v2 2x251 paired-end kits, typically giving roughly 0.9-2.3 million reads per sample. Libraries were pooled at around 4 nM per sample, and about 4.5-7.5% PhiX was added to improve cluster recognition. In the original analysis: Using tag matching that tolerated one base-pair mismatch, Decombinator assigned V and J genes to FASTQ reads that had been processed by Demultiplexor. By using UMIs, Collapsinator corrected both sequencing errors and the frequency errors caused by PCR heterogeneity. TCRs were translated and CDR3s were extracted from the conserved cysteine to the FGXG phenylalanine by CDR3Translator, with non-productive sequences being flagged. Repertoires were subsampled to equal numbers of UMI-defined TCRs before Gini, Shannon entropy and inverse Simpson indices were calculated. Within the linear range, a power law was fitted by maximum likelihood to the distributions of clonotype abundance. When run on a single naive CD8 sample, MIGEC and the pipeline yielded similar UMI counts, similar unique TCR numbers and similar clonal distributions. In one analysis, naive TCRs that were also found in any memory subset of the same donor were excluded from the naive repertoire. Repertoires were searched for approximately 7,000 CMV-associated CDR3 sequences compiled from VDJdb and a published dataset. Using fastp trimming at Q25 and MiXCR clonotype assembly, TCRdb reanalyzed the public sequencing data and kept in-frame beta chains. Rows with a matching CDR3 protein are joined into one entry that keeps the most common DNA and genes. What appears here as the V and J calls and clone size reflects TCRdb's work, not the paper's. This sample holds more than 95,000 distinct CDR3 sequences; roughly 15% were observed only once. Around 2.8% of the sample lies in the top ten.

Here is what the overall study found, with its caveats: Once error correction was done, more than 95% of naive TCR sequences showed up just once, which made the naive abundance distributions much steeper than those of the memory subsets. RNA-based TCR counts may be affected by expression changes linked to T cell activation and differentiation. Single alpha or beta chain sequences, rather than paired alpha/beta receptors, were used to define clonotypes. Gini index rose and Shannon and inverse Simpson diversity fell from naive through CM, EM and EMRA in both CD4 and CD8 cells. The repertoire findings for the naive and memory subsets could not be validated against a ground truth because none was available. The abundance of TCRs followed a power law with an exponent that differed between naive and memory subsets yet stayed consistent across the three individuals. Naive repertoires, especially CD8, contained a few larger clonotypes, possibly memory cells re-expressing CD45RA.

Sequences SNHLY (CDR1) and FYNNEI (CDR2) are obtained from the germline V gene. Reading from cysteine to phenylalanine, the CDR3 counts 17 amino acids. Only the CDR3 region is kept as DNA, spanning 51 bases read in frame from base 1. Germline trimming: 3 bases from V, 7 bases from J; junction bases outside gene matches: 11. Sequencing was carried out using naive CD8+ T cells from blood. The label giving this sample's cell subset or site can be read as: naive T cells, CD45RA high CD27+. The origin of this receptor is a human donor in good health. The V gene is TRBV2 and the J gene is TRBJ2-1; 11 nucleotides in the junction match TRBD2. In nucleotides, the sequence is TGTGCCAGCAGTGAGCAGTTCGGGACTAGCGGTCTTAATGAGCAGTTCTTC. It is translated as CASSEQFGTSGLNEQFF.